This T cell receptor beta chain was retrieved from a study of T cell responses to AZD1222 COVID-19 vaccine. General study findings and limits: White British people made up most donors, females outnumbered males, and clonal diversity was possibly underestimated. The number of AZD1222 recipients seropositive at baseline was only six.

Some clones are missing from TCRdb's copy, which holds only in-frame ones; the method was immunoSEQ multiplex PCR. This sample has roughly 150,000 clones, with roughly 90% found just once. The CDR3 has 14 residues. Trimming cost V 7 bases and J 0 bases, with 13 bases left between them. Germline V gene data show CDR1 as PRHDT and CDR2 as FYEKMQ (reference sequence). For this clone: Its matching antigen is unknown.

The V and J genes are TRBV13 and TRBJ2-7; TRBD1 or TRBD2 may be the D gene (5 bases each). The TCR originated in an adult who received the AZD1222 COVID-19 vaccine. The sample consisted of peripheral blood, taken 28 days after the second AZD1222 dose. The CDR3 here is CASKEDTSSYEQYF. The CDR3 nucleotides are TGTGCCAGCAAGGAGGACACTAGCTCCTACGAGCAGTACTTC.